This T cell receptor beta chain is drawn from a study of CD8 T cells in ankylosing spondylitis. This clonotype showed up just a few times. Its cognate antigen is unknown. Library preparation for TCR beta used quantitative 5'-RACE with molecular barcodes. MiXCR, run by TCRdb on the 5' RACE reads, gives a single entry per CDR3 protein. The repertoire has over 600,000 distinct CDR3 sequences, about 20% of them found once; the top ten carry around 20%. The CDR3 sequence is 15 residues long. V was clipped by 4 bases and J by 4 bases, with 14 bases between them. The V gene's germline CDR1 is SNHLY and CDR2 FYNNEI. Points from the study as a whole: The clones that were linked to disease were reported to be significantly enriched in matched synovial fluid samples from ankylosing spondylitis patients. Earlier work had already found some motif variants in reactive arthritis synovial fluid and blood. Seemingly distinctive of ankylosing spondylitis blood was a TCR beta motif formed by eight highly homologous variants.

This TCR derives from a male donor with ankylosing spondylitis. The sample taken for sequencing was blood, either unsorted or a sorted T cell fraction (not recorded which). The V gene is TRBV2, the J gene TRBJ1-5; maybe TRBD1 (5 bases). The DNA of the CDR3 is TGTGCCAGCAGTGTAACGGACATTCGGAATCAGCCCCAGCATTTT. This translates into CASSVTDIRNQPQHF.